This paragraph reports one T cell receptor beta chain. Its antigen is as yet unknown. The junction departs from the called germline gene at one end, perhaps through a read error. This record comes from a study of blood T cells in healthy people across ages. Whole-study findings and limits: Researchers report that TCR beta diversity correlated strongly with naive T cell percentage.

The use of a sample-barcoded 5' primer and a J-beta primer mix characterized a second PCR of about 7 to 12 cycles. Each CDR3 protein is one row after TCRdb ran MiXCR on the 5' RACE reads. The sample consists of approximately 880,000 distinct CDR3 sequences, around 46% of them appearing once. The CDR3 loop spans 17 amino acids. Germline V lookup: CDR1 SGDLS, CDR2 YYNGEE. The rearrangement joins TRBV9 to TRBJ2-3, with TRBD2 matching 10 bases. The source material was blood. This receptor was obtained from a man in his thirties or forties in good health. CDR3 in amino acids: CAGSVTSGGALARGKYF. DNA for the CDR3: TGTGCCGGCAGCGTGACGAGCGGGGGGGCCTTGGCCCGTGGGAAGTATTTT.